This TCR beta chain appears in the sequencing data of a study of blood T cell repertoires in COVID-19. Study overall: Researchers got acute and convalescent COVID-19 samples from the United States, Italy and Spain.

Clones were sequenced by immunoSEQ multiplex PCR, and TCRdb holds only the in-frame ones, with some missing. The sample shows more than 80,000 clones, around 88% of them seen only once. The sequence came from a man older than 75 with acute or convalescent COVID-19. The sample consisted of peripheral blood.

CDR3 sequence: CASSLPSGISTQYF. CDR3 in DNA: TGTGCCAGCAGCTTACCGTCAGGGATCTCTACGCAGTATTTT. The chain employs TRBV13 and TRBJ2-3; maybe TRBD1 (5 bases). The V end lost 2 bases, the J end lost 8 bases, and 14 bases lay between the germline ends. Germline V gene lookup returns CDR1 PRHDT and CDR2 FYEKMQ (reference sequence). This CDR3 is built from 14 residues.